Listed here is a single T cell receptor (beta chain). Its cognate antigen has yet to be identified. No base-level quality is on record; no much larger clone is a single base apart. The donors were healthy, HIV-negative adults with no recently reported acute infections or vaccinations. Only Caucasian adults living in Nashville, Tennessee, USA were represented among the donors. Magnetic negative selection was used to enrich CD4+ T cells, after which naive cells were positively selected on CD45RA and the negative fraction became the memory subset. Blood was collected by leukapheresis, and PBMCs were isolated by Ficoll-Histopaque density gradient centrifugation and then cryopreserved in liquid nitrogen vapor phase. Purity and quantity of every magnetically sorted T cell population were checked by analytical flow cytometry. Each sorted fraction had its genomic DNA isolated and then quantified by UV absorbance on a Nanodrop 2000c.

The sample originates from a study of shared clonotypes between healthy human individuals (dated by TCRdb to 2020 to 2021). Looking at the study overall: The cohort included three men and a couple of women between 18 and 49 years of age. Per donor, three plates each were used for CD4 naive and CD4 memory, two for CD8 naive, and one for CD8 memory. The study deeply sequenced blood TCR repertoires of about 5 healthy adults to estimate repertoire size and the extent of clonotype sharing between individuals. Different laboratories and diverse techniques were used to prepare libraries and sequence TCR repertoires, to increase sequencing depth and limit assay-specific biases. Per donor, leukapheresis produced somewhere between about 0.94 and 9 billion PBMCs.

Looking up the germline V gene (reference sequence) yields CDR1 WNHNN and CDR2 SYGVQD. V trim: 8 bases; J trim: 8 bases; unmatched bases: 12. Its CDR3 holds 14 amino acids, cysteine through phenylalanine. The kept DNA is CDR3 alone, 42 bases in frame from the first base. Beyond this particular receptor, the publication reports: Larger estimated clonotype richness was generally found for naive subsets than for memory subsets. Incomplete sequencing was indicated by rarefaction of sorted-subset datasets, despite the large sequencing depth. Pairwise subsampling indicated that sequencing depth was expected to affect the degree of clonotype sharing among donors. Sharing across a few donors was observed for around 5% of naive CD4, over 3% of naive CD8, roughly 2.4% of memory CD4, and about 0.38% of memory CD8 clonotypes. Because the study included only a small number of donors, the genetic and exposure-history diversity represented was limited. Only blood was sampled, and tissue TCR repertoires likely differ from those in blood. Clonotypes shared by all four sorted-subset donors showed higher generation probabilities than non-shared clonotypes.

Using the deep immunoSEQ assay, TCR CDR3 regions were amplified from genomic DNA by multiplex PCR. Extracted genomic DNA from each cell subset was spread evenly across all wells of several immunoSEQ 96-well plates, with each plate serving as a replicate. For sorted subsets, around 200 ng genomic DNA, equal to 25,000 to 35,000 T cell genomes, was loaded into each replicate PCR. Purified libraries were quantified with a Qubit 3.0 fluorometer, sized on a Bioanalyzer 2100, and re-quantified with the KAPA Library Quantification kit. Every immunoSEQ 96-well plate was sequenced on a dedicated single-read 150-cycle Illumina NextSeq 550 flow cell. The authors processed their data as follows. Because the immunoSEQ output held only junctional sequences and lacked quality scores, the filtering could not match the filtering applied to full-length reads. Sequences were annotated with PyIR, a Python wrapper for IgBLAST v1.9, using IMGT germline references to assign V/J genes and CDR3. Any read was removed if the V/J assignment was weak (E-value above 1e-6), the CDR3 was missing, or the read contained stop codons, out-of-frame junctions, or ambiguous translated residues. A V3J clonotype was defined by an identical inferred V gene, J gene, and CDR3 amino acid sequence. Percentage overlap between repertoires was computed as shared unique clonotypes divided by the size of the smaller repertoire. Richness of each repertoire was evaluated using RTK rarefaction, the Chao1 estimator, and Recon v2.1 estimates of unobserved clonotypes. OLGA was used to compute generation probabilities for all TCRbeta clonotypes that the gDNA method yielded from a few donors. TCRdb holds this immuneACCESS table with in-frame rearrangements only. Some clones are missing; in checked studies, unresolved V genes explain under half, and the rest has no known cause. For V, J and clone size, that table is used; D and trimming come from the DNA. This sample comprises more than 2,000,000 clones, more than 80% of them detected only once. In total, the top ten clones hold about 0.13% of the sample.

The sequence links TRBV10-1 to TRBJ2-3; 8 central bases correspond to TRBD2. Source material: naive CD4+ T cells sorted from blood. The intended sense of this specimen's cell subset or site label: CD45RA+ positively selected. The TCR was taken from a man younger than 30 in good health. The sequenced DNA: TGCGCCAGCTCGGGGGGGACACCCCAGGGTACGCAGTATTTT. This translates into CASSGGTPQGTQYF.